The present T cell receptor (beta chain) was sequenced within a study of T cell responses to AZD1222 COVID-19 vaccine. Overall study: Second-dose intervals near 4 or 12 weeks were combined. Points from the study as a whole: Baseline serology detected seropositivity in only a handful of AZD1222 recipients. Donors were mostly white British, more females; clonal diversity possibly underestimated. Rises in breadth and depth of Spike-specific TCRs came after two AZD1222 doses.

The method was immunoSEQ multiplex PCR; TCRdb's version includes in-frame clones alone and lacks a portion of them. The top ten clones hold over 15% of a sample with about 100,000 clones, 85% to 90% of them seen once. To note about this clone: Antigen specificity is unknown.

The CDR3 length is 13 residues. Germline V gene data show CDR1 as SNHLY and CDR2 as FYNNEI. The V and J ends lost 6 bases and 0 bases respectively, with 8 bases between them. The source material was peripheral blood, sampled on day 0 of AZD1222 vaccination. The chain combines TRBV2 with TRBJ2-5; D is possibly TRBD2 (5 bases). This TCR came from an adult in good health. In DNA form, the CDR3 reads TGTGCCAGCAGACCGGACTACCAAGAGACCCAGTACTTC. Its protein product is CASRPDYQETQYF.